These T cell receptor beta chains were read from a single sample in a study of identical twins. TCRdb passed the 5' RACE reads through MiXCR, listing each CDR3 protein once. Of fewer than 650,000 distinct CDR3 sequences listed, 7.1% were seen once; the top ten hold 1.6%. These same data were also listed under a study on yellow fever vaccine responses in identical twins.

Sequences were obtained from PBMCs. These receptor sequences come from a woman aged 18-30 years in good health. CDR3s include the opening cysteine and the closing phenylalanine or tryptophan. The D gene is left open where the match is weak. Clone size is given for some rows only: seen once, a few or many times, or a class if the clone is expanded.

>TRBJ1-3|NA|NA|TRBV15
CATSRDGFGTSF
TGTGCCACCAGCAGAGACGGTTTCGGCACCTCATTT
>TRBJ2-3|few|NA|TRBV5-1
CASRPGIWGTDTQYF
TGCGCCAGTCGACCAGGGATCTGGGGCACAGATACGCAGTATTTT
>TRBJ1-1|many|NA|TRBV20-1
CSASDSRAFF
TGCAGTGCCTCGGACAGTCGAGCTTTCTTT
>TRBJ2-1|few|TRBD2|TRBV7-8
CASGLAGLGGSYNEQFF
TGTGCCAGTGGACTAGCGGGCTTAGGAGGCTCCTACAATGAGCAGTTCTTC
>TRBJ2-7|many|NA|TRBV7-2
CASSSQPGNEQYF
TGTGCCAGCAGCTCCCAACCGGGGAACGAGCAGTACTTC
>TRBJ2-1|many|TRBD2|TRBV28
CASSLTLAGGNEQFF
TGTGCCAGCAGTTTAACGCTAGCGGGGGGTAATGAGCAGTTCTTC
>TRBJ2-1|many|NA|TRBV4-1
CASSHHWGSNNEQFF
TGCGCCAGCAGCCATCATTGGGGCTCGAACAATGAGCAGTTCTTC
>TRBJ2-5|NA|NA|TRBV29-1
CSVGILEGETQYF
TGCAGCGTAGGGATTTTAGAGGGGGAGACCCAGTACTTC
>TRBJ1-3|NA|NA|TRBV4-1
CASSQGAASGNTIYF
TGCGCCAGCAGCCAAGGGGCAGCGTCTGGAAACACCATATATTTT
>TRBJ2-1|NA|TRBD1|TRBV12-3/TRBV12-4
CASRVQGYEQFF
TGTGCCAGCAGGGTACAGGGGTATGAGCAGTTCTTC
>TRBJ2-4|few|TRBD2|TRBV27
CASSPRGGSTPGAKNIQYF
TGTGCCAGCAGCCCCCGGGGAGGGTCAACCCCGGGGGCCAAAAACATTCAGTACTTC
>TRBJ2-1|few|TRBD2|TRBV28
CASSLGTSGRRSSYNEQFF
TGTGCCAGCAGCCTAGGGACTAGCGGGAGGCGGAGCTCCTACAATGAGCAGTTCTTC
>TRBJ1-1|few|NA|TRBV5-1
CASSAWGEMNTEAFF
TGCGCCAGCAGCGCCTGGGGAGAAATGAACACTGAAGCTTTCTTT
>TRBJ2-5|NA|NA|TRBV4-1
CASSQESQGWGTQYF
TGCGCCAGCAGCCAAGAATCCCAGGGCTGGGGGACCCAGTACTTC
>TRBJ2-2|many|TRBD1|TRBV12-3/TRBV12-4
CASSASGGNTGELFF
TGTGCCAGCAGTGCCTCAGGGGGGAACACCGGGGAGCTGTTTTTT
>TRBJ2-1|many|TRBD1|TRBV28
CASSAGQVKSNEQFF
TGTGCCAGCAGTGCGGGACAGGTAAAAAGCAATGAGCAGTTCTTC
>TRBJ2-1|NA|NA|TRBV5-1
CASSLARTYNEQFF
TGCGCCAGCAGCTTGGCCCGGACCTACAATGAGCAGTTCTTC
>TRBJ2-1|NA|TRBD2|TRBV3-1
CASSHPGTSGYNEQFF
TGTGCCAGCAGCCACCCCGGGACTAGCGGGTACAATGAGCAGTTCTTC
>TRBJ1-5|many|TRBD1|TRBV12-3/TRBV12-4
CASRTGIGNQPQHF
TGTGCCAGCAGGACAGGGATAGGCAATCAGCCCCAGCATTTT
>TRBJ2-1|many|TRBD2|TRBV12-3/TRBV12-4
CASTPLAGRGGSYNEQFF
TGTGCCAGCACCCCACTAGCGGGGAGAGGAGGCTCCTACAATGAGCAGTTCTTC
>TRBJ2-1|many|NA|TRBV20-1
CSASFGREQFF
TGCAGTGCTAGCTTCGGGAGAGAGCAGTTCTTC
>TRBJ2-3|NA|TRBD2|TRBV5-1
CASSLVVAGNTDTQYF
TGCGCCAGCAGCTTGGTTGTAGCGGGGAACACAGATACGCAGTATTTT